A selection of T cell receptor beta chains follows, all from one sample in a study of hypomethylating agent response in myelodysplastic syndrome. Sequenced by immunoSEQ multiplex PCR; TCRdb stores in-frame clones only, minus some. Found here are about 2,200 clones, about 80% of them singletons; the top ten hold 25% to 35%. Sequences were derived from bone marrow, sampled before or after starting hypomethylating agent treatment for myelodysplastic syndrome (not recorded which). Receptors were obtained from a human donor with myelodysplastic syndrome. The CDR3 runs from the conserved cysteine through the conserved F or W. The order of the fields is V gene, clone size, J gene, D gene, CDR3 DNA, CDR3 protein. The D gene is left open where the match is weak. A row's size may be missing; if present it is once, few, many or a size class.

V: TRBV6-5; size: .; J: TRBJ1-4; D: .; DNA: TGTGCCAGCAGTTACGAGGAGGGGGAAAAACTGTTTTTT; CDR3: CASSYEEGEKLFF
V: TRBV4-1; size: .; J: TRBJ2-7; D: .; DNA: TGCGCCAGCAGCCAAGAACCCCTTCAGGGAACCGAGCAGTACTTC; CDR3: CASSQEPLQGTEQYF
V: TRBV6-5; size: .; J: TRBJ2-1; D: .; DNA: TGTGCCAGCAGGCGCGACGGGTACAATGAGCAGTTCTTC; CDR3: CASRRDGYNEQFF
V: TRBV15; size: .; J: TRBJ2-1; D: .; DNA: TGTGCCAAGCCGGGACAGCAGTTCTTC; CDR3: CAKPGQQFF
V: TRBV4-3; size: .; J: TRBJ2-7; D: TRBD1; DNA: TGCGCCAGCAGCCAAGGGTGGTTTGAGGGGGCGACCTCCTACGAGCAGTACTTC; CDR3: CASSQGWFEGATSYEQYF
V: TRBV23-1; size: .; J: TRBJ2-7; D: .; DNA: TGCGCCGGATGGGAAGGGAGCTCCTACGAGCAGTACTTC; CDR3: CAGWEGSSYEQYF
V: TRBV2; size: .; J: TRBJ1-5; D: .; DNA: TGTGCCAGCAGTGTCTTCAGCAATCAGCCCCAGCATTTT; CDR3: CASSVFSNQPQHF
V: TRBV7-8; size: .; J: TRBJ1-5; D: .; DNA: TGTGCCAGCAGCTTAGACCCTTGGCAGGGAGGCAATCAGCCCCAGCATTTT; CDR3: CASSLDPWQGGNQPQHF
V: TRBV27; size: .; J: TRBJ1-5; D: TRBD1; DNA: TGTGCCAGCAGTGTCACGGGACAGGGGGGTCAGCCCCAGCATTTT; CDR3: CASSVTGQGGQPQHF
V: TRBV10-3; size: .; J: TRBJ1-1; D: .; DNA: TGTGCCATCAGGATGGGCGGCGGGGACACTGAAGCTTTCTTT; CDR3: CAIRMGGGDTEAFF
V: TRBV28; size: .; J: TRBJ1-2; D: .; DNA: TGTGCCACCCTTTTGACCACCGTTCGGGGCTACACCTTC; CDR3: CATLLTTVRGYTF
V: TRBV28; size: once; J: TRBJ1-4; D: .; DNA: TGTGCCAGCAGTTTCGAGGGCCGGGGTGAAAAACTGTTTTTT; CDR3: CASSFEGRGEKLFF
V: TRBV4-3; size: .; J: TRBJ2-1; D: TRBD2; DNA: TGCGCCAGCAGCCAAGATGACGGGGAGGGCAATGAGCAGTTCTTC; CDR3: CASSQDDGEGNEQFF
V: TRBV7-2; size: .; J: TRBJ1-2; D: .; DNA: TGTGCCAGCCGACGAGATTATGGCTACACCTTC; CDR3: CASRRDYGYTF
V: TRBV5-1; size: .; J: TRBJ2-7; D: .; DNA: TGCGCCAGCAGCCCCCCCCGACAGACCAGGCAGTACTTC; CDR3: CASSPPRQTRQYF
V: TRBV6-5; size: .; J: TRBJ2-7; D: .; DNA: TGTGCCAGCAGTTCTGGATCAGCAAGGAGAGCGTACTTC; CDR3: CASSSGSARRAYF
V: TRBV7-9; size: .; J: TRBJ1-1; D: .; DNA: TGTGCCAGCAGCTCCCGGGGCGCCGACACTGAAGCTTTCTTT; CDR3: CASSSRGADTEAFF
V: TRBV19; size: .; J: TRBJ1-5; D: TRBD1; DNA: TGTGCCAGTAGTGCCAAGGACAGGGGTGGCAATCAGCCCCAGCATTTT; CDR3: CASSAKDRGGNQPQHF
V: TRBV15; size: .; J: TRBJ2-2; D: TRBD2; DNA: TGTGCCACCAGCAGAAAGGGACTAGCGGGAGGGTTCACCGGGGAGCTGTTTTTT; CDR3: CATSRKGLAGGFTGELFF
V: TRBV28; size: .; J: TRBJ2-7; D: .; DNA: TGTGCCAGCAGTTTAAATCTGTCCGAGCAGTACTTC; CDR3: CASSLNLSEQYF
V: TRBV15; size: .; J: TRBJ2-1; D: .; DNA: TGTGCCACCAGCCCGAGGGGACGCTACAATGAGCAGTTCTTC; CDR3: CATSPRGRYNEQFF
V: TRBV28; size: .; J: TRBJ1-1; D: .; DNA: TGTGCCAGCATTGAACTGTCGGACACTGAAGCTTTCTTT; CDR3: CASIELSDTEAFF
V: TRBV2; size: .; J: TRBJ1-1; D: .; DNA: TGTGCCAGCAGTTTACAGGGAAGGACCACTGAAGCTTTCTTT; CDR3: CASSLQGRTTEAFF
V: TRBV7-9; size: .; J: TRBJ2-7; D: TRBD2; DNA: TGTGCCAGCAGCTTCTATGGGGAGGGTTCCTACGAGCAGTACTTC; CDR3: CASSFYGEGSYEQYF
V: TRBV4-2; size: .; J: TRBJ2-3; D: .; DNA: TGTGCCAGCAGCCGAGGGGGTTCTACTGGCGGGAGTCCAGATACGCAGTATTTT; CDR3: CASSRGGSTGGSPDTQYF
V: TRBV5-5; size: .; J: TRBJ1-2; D: TRBD1; DNA: TGTGCCAGCAGCCGGACAGGGTTTGGCTACACCTTC; CDR3: CASSRTGFGYTF
V: TRBV7-3; size: .; J: TRBJ2-3; D: .; DNA: TGTGCCAGCAGCTCCATAGCGGTTGAATGGTCTACGCAGTATTTT; CDR3: CASSSIAVEWSTQYF
V: TRBV5-6; size: .; J: TRBJ2-3; D: .; DNA: TGTGCCAGCAGCTTGAACGGCCCCGGGGTAGATACGCAGTATTTT; CDR3: CASSLNGPGVDTQYF
V: TRBV2; size: few; J: TRBJ1-6; D: TRBD1; DNA: TGTGCCAGCAGTGCGGACAGGGGGAATTCACCCCTCCACTTT; CDR3: CASSADRGNSPLHF
V: TRBV25-1; size: .; J: TRBJ2-1; D: TRBD1; DNA: TGTGCCAGCAGTGAATTACGGACAGGGGGCATCGATGAGCAGTTCTTC; CDR3: CASSELRTGGIDEQFF
V: TRBV27; size: .; J: TRBJ2-1; D: TRBD2; DNA: TGTGCCAGCAGTCTCTCGACTAGCGGGAGCTCCTACAATGAGCAGTTCTTC; CDR3: CASSLSTSGSSYNEQFF
V: TRBV5-5; size: .; J: TRBJ1-1; D: .; DNA: TGTGCCAGCAGCCAGCCCTCGAACACTGAAGCTTTCTTT; CDR3: CASSQPSNTEAFF
V: TRBV28; size: few; J: TRBJ2-1; D: TRBD1; DNA: TGTGCCAGCAGTTCCCTTGACAGGGGCTTCGGGGATGAGCAGTTCTTC; CDR3: CASSSLDRGFGDEQFF
V: TRBV6-4; size: .; J: TRBJ2-3; D: TRBD2; DNA: TGTGCCAGCAGCCACGACGTAGCGGGAGGGTCAGATACGCAGTATTTT; CDR3: CASSHDVAGGSDTQYF
V: TRBV19; size: .; J: TRBJ1-2; D: .; DNA: TGTGCCAGTAGTATGGTGGGGGCCCTCGAGGTCAACTATGGCTACACCTTC; CDR3: CASSMVGALEVNYGYTF
V: TRBV28; size: .; J: TRBJ2-3; D: TRBD2; DNA: TGTGCCAGCAGTCCACCTCCGGGACTAGCGGTAGATACGCAGTATTTT; CDR3: CASSPPPGLAVDTQYF
V: TRBV7-3; size: few; J: TRBJ2-7; D: TRBD2; DNA: TGTGCCAGCAGCTTAATAGGGACTAGTTCCGAGCAGTACTTC; CDR3: CASSLIGTSSEQYF
V: TRBV5-4; size: .; J: TRBJ2-7; D: .; DNA: TGTGCCAGCAGCTTGGAGCGGTCCTACGAGCAGTACTTC; CDR3: CASSLERSYEQYF
V: TRBV15; size: .; J: TRBJ1-5; D: .; DNA: TGTGCCACCAGCAGTGGCCTCGTGGAGGGGCAGCCCCAGCATTTT; CDR3: CATSSGLVEGQPQHF
V: TRBV2; size: .; J: TRBJ2-7; D: TRBD2; DNA: TGTGCCAGCAGTGGCCTGGCGGGAGCTTCCTACGAGCAGTACTTC; CDR3: CASSGLAGASYEQYF
V: TRBV19; size: .; J: TRBJ2-3; D: .; DNA: TGTGCCAGTAGTTATACTACCTCAGATACGCAGTATTTT; CDR3: CASSYTTSDTQYF
V: TRBV5-4; size: .; J: TRBJ2-3; D: .; DNA: TGTGCCAGCAGTTACGCAGATACGCAGTATTTT; CDR3: CASSYADTQYF
V: TRBV9; size: .; J: TRBJ2-1; D: .; DNA: TGTGCCAGCAGCGCCGCTCCGGGACATTACTACAATGAGCAGTTCTTC; CDR3: CASSAAPGHYYNEQFF
V: TRBV6-5; size: .; J: TRBJ1-1; D: .; DNA: TGTGCCAGCAGAACCCGGGGGGGGGCAGGCACTGAAGCTTTCTTT; CDR3: CASRTRGGAGTEAFF
V: TRBV7-8; size: .; J: TRBJ1-1; D: TRBD1; DNA: TGTGCCAGCAGCTTAGGACAGGGGTTCACTGAAGCTTTCTTT; CDR3: CASSLGQGFTEAFF